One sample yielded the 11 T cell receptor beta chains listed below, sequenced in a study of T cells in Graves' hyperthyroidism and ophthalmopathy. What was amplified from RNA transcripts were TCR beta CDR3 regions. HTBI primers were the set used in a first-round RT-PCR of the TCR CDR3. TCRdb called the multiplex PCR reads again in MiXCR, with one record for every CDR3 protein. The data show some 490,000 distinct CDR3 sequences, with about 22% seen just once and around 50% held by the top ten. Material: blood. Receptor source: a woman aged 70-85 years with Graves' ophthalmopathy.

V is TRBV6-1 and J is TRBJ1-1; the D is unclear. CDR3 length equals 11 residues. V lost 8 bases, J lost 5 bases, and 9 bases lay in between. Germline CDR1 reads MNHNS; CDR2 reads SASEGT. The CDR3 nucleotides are TGTGCCAGCTGGGCTATAACTGAAGCTTTCTTT. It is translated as CASWAITEAFF.

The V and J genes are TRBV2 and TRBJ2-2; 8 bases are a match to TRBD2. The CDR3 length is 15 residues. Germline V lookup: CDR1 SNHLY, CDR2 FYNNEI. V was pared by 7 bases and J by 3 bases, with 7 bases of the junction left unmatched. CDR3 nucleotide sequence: TGTGCCAGCAATCCGGGGGGGCTGTACACCGGGGAGCTGTTTTTT. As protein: CASNPGGLYTGELFF.

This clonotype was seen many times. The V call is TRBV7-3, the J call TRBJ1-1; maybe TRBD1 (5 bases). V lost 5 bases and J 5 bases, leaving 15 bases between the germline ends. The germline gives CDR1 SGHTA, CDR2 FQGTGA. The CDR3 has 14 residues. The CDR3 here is CASSPQGVGTEAFF. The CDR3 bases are TGTGCCAGCAGCCCCCAGGGTGTTGGAACTGAAGCTTTCTTT.

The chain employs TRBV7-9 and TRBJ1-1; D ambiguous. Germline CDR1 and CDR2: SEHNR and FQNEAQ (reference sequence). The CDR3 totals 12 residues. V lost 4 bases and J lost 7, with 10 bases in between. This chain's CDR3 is CASSSVRFEAFF. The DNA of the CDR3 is TGTGCCAGCAGCTCGGTGAGATTTGAAGCTTTCTTT.

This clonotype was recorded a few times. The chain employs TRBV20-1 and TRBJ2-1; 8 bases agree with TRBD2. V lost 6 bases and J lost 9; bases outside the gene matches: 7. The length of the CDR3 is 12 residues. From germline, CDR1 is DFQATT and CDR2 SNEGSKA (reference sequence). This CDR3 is CSARTSRGEQFF. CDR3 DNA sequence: TGCAGTGCGAGGACTAGCCGGGGTGAGCAGTTCTTC.

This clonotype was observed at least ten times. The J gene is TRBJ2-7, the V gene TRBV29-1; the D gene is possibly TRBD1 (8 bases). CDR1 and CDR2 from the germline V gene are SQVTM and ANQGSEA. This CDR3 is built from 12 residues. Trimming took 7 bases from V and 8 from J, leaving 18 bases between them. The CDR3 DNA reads TGCAGCGCCCAAGGACAGGGACTACAGCAGTACTTC. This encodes CSAQGQGLQQYF.

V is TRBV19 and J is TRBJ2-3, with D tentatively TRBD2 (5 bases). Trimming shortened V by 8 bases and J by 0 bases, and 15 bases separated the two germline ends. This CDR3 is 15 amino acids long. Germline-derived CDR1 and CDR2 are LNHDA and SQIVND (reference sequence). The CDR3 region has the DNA TGTGCCAGTTCGATTGAGGGTATAAGCACAGATACGCAGTATTTT. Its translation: CASSIEGISTDTQYF.

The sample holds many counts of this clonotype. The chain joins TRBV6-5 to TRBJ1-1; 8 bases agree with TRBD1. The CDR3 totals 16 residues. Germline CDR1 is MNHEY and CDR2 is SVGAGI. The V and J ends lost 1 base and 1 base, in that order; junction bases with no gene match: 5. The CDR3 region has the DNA TGTGCCAGCAGTTACTACAGTGACAGGGGGAACACTGAAGCTTTCTTT. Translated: CASSYYSDRGNTEAFF.

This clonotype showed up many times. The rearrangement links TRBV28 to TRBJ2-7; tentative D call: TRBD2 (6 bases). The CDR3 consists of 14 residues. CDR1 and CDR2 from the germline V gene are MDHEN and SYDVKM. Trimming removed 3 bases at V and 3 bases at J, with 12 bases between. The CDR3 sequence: CASSLEGTSYEQYF. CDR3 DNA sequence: TGTGCCAGCAGTTTGGAGGGAACGAGCTACGAGCAGTACTTC.

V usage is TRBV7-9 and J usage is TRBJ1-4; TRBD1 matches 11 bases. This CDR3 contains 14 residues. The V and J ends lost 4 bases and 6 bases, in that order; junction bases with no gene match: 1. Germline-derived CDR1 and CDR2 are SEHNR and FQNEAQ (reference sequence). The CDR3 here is CASSWTGGDEKLFF. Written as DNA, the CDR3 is TGTGCCAGCAGCTGGACAGGGGGCGATGAAAAACTGTTTTTT.

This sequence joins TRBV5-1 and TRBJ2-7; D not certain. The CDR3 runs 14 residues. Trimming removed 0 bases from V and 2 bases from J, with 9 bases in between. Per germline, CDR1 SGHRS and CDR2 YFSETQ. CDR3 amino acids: CASSLEYNAYEQYF. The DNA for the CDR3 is TGCGCCAGCAGCTTGGAGTACAACGCCTACGAGCAGTACTTC.